What follows describes a single T cell receptor (beta chain). There is no known antigen for this receptor. Per-base qualities were not stored, and no clone one base away is much larger. The source of the sample is a study of human CD4 T cells and Enterobacteriaceae (dated by TCRdb to about 2020). Paper-wide results and their limitations: Ex vivo, broadly cross-reactive clonotypes were observed to appear more expanded than specific clonotypes, with about 55% of the 19 and most of the roughly 30 being found within the top 5%. The reactivity of ex vivo clonotypes was inferred solely through the matching of nucleotide sequences to CFSE-low cultures from the same donors.

The ex vivo total memory CD4+ samples were sequenced at deep level, which gave a detection sensitivity of one cell in 200,000. The QIAamp DNA Micro Kit was used to extract genomic DNA from cell pellets, and the quantity and purity of the genomic DNA were checked by spectrophotometry. The immunoSEQ multiplex PCR assay was used to amplify the TCR Vbeta CDR3 regions. Sequencing of amplicons was performed on the Illumina HiSeq platform. Each retrieved sequence was 87 nucleotides long and included the CDR3 region. The study's processing was this. A clonotype was defined as a unique productive TCR Vbeta nucleotide sequence, quantified by productive template frequency from ImmunoSEQ Analyzer V3.0. A threshold at the top 5th percentile of each frequency-ranked repertoire was used to define expanded clonotypes. Repertoire overlap was calculated as Chao-Jaccard using the R package fossil and displayed by nonmetric multidimensional scaling using the R package MASS. Imported from immuneACCESS, the table was reduced by TCRdb to in-frame sequences with V and J called. These copies leave out some clones; in studies compared against another copy, an unresolved V gene accounts for under half, and the cause of the remainder is not known. V and J calls and clone size are given by that table; D and trimming were obtained from the DNA. This sample gives tens of thousands of clones in total; just under 85% of them show up just once. The ten largest clones add up to over 1.5% of the sample.

The CDR3, cysteine through phenylalanine, is 13 amino acids long. The read is trimmed to its CDR3 DNA, 39 bases read in frame from base 1. CDR1 SGHDT and CDR2 YYEEEE are derived from the germline V gene. The V end loses 0 bases and the J end loses 7 bases, and a stretch of 10 bases separates them. Memory CD4+ T cells, defined as all CD4+ cells except CD45RA+CCR7+CD95- naive cells, were FACS-sorted on a FACSAria III to over 95% purity. Blood from healthy donors came from blood donation centers in Switzerland. Positive selection with CD4 and CD14 magnetic microbeads was used to enrich total CD4+ T cells and monocytes. CD8+, CD14+, CD16+, CD56+, CD19+ and CD25-bright cells were excluded prior to sorting. In two blood donors, total memory CD4+ T cells were sequenced directly ex vivo to assess in vivo expansion of bacteria-reactive clonotypes. Peripheral blood mononuclear cells were isolated from donor blood using Ficoll-Paque Plus.

Sequencing was carried out using memory CD4+ T cells from blood. The cell subset or site tag for this specimen amounts to: total memory CD4 T cells sorted directly ex vivo, unstimulated. This TCR came from a human donor in good health. This receptor chain uses TRBV5-6 and TRBJ1-2; the D gene cannot be named for sure. The DNA reads TGTGCCAGCAGCTTGGAGGTACGGGGTGGCTACACCTTC. This gives the protein CASSLEVRGGYTF.